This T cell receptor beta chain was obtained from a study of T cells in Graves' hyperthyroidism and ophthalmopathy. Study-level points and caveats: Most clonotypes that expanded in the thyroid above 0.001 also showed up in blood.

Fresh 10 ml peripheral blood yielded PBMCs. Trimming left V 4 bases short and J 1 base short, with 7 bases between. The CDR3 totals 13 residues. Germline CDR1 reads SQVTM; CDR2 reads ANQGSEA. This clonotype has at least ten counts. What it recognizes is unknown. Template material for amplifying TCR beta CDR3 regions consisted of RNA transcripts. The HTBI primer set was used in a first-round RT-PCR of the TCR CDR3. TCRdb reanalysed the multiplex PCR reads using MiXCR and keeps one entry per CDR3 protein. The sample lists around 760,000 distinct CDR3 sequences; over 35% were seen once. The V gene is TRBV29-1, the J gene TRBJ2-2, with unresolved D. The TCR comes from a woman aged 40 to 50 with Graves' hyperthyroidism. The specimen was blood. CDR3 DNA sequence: TGCAGCGTTGCAACCGGGAACACCGGGGAGCTGTTTTTT. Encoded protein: CSVATGNTGELFF.